The next 28 T cell receptor beta chains were all read from a single sample in a study of beta chain features in type 1 diabetes. Expressed TCRB transcripts were sequenced because the entire RNA isolate underwent reverse transcription. Sequencing used immunoSEQ multiplex PCR; TCRdb keeps in-frame clones, though not all of them. The sample has almost 350,000 clones; 7% to 9% are singletons. The sequencing sample was made of central memory CD4+ T cells from blood. The receptors stem from a woman aged 18-29 years in good health.

A note on this clone: The sample carries other DNA sequences with the same CDR3. The gene calls are TRBV7-2 and TRBJ1-5; 7 nucleotides align to TRBD1. Germline trimming cut 5 bases from V and 2 bases from J; bases unmatched to any gene: 3. CDR1 is SGHTA and CDR2 is FQGNSA in the germline V gene. The CDR3 has 14 amino acids. CDR3: CASSRQGGNQPQHF. For the CDR3, the DNA is TGTGCCAGCAGCCGCCAGGGGGGCAATCAGCCCCAGCATTTT.

This clone was detected a few times. The chain recombines TRBV10-3 with TRBJ2-7, with D perhaps matching TRBD1 or TRBD2 (5 bases each). The CDR3 sequence is 14 residues long. CDR1 and CDR2 from the germline V gene are ENHRY and SYGVKD. V lost 10 bases to trimming and J lost 1 base, with 17 bases between them. This CDR3 is CATTKQEESYEQYF. The DNA of the CDR3 is TGTGCCACAACCAAACAGGAGGAATCCTACGAGCAGTACTTC.

The chain links TRBV5-5 to TRBJ1-2; 7 bases map to TRBD1. The CDR3 consists of 13 residues. Germline trimming cut 4 bases from V and 2 bases from J; bases unmatched to any gene: 2. Germline lookup yields CDR1 SGHKS and CDR2 YYEKEE (reference sequence). CDR3 sequence: CASSTGQNYGYTF. For the CDR3, the DNA is TGTGCCAGCAGCACGGGACAGAACTATGGCTACACCTTC.

This clone appeared a few times. The V gene is TRBV6-5, the J gene TRBJ2-7; tentatively, D is TRBD2 (5 bases). Trimming shortened V by 2 bases and J by 5 bases, and 13 bases separated the two germline ends. The CDR3 runs 14 residues. Germline CDR1 is MNHEY and CDR2 is SVGAGI. CDR3 in DNA: TGTGCCAGCAGTTACGTAGAGTTGGAGGACGAGCAGTACTTC. Translated: CASSYVELEDEQYF.

J is TRBJ2-5 and V is TRBV2; the match to TRBD1 covers 10 bases. J gave up 5 bases and V 8 bases, and 8 bases lay outside the gene matches. Looked up from germline, CDR1 is SNHLY and CDR2 is FYNNEI. This CDR3 spans 14 amino acids. DNA of the CDR3: TGTGCCAGCCTCCGGGACAGGGGATTGGAGACCCAGTACTTC. It yields the protein CASLRDRGLETQYF.

This clone was seen more than once but under ten times. The chain carries TRBV7-2 and TRBJ2-2; D perhaps matches TRBD2 (6 bases). CDR3 length: 15 residues. CDR1 and CDR2 from the germline V gene are SGHTA and FQGNSA. V was shortened by 1 base and J by 7 bases, with 13 bases between the two germline ends. This CDR3 reads CASSLVVGSGGELFF. As DNA, the CDR3 is TGTGCCAGCAGCTTAGTGGTCGGGAGTGGCGGGGAGCTGTTTTTT.

This clone was seen a handful of times. The same CDR3 also results from other DNA sequences found in this sample. The rearrangement joins TRBV20-1 to TRBJ2-1, with no clear D. Trimming shortened V by 5 bases and J by 3 bases, and 5 bases separated the two germline ends. CDR1 DFQATT and CDR2 SNEGSKA come from the germline V gene (reference sequence). The CDR3 sequence is 11 residues long. CDR3 protein: CSAWNYNEQFF. The CDR3, as DNA: TGCAGTGCTTGGAACTACAATGAGCAGTTCTTC.

V gene TRBV5-8 combines with J gene TRBJ1-1, with a possible D match to TRBD1 (6 bases). The CDR3 spans 15 residues. V lost 0 bases, J lost 1 base, and 10 bases lay in between. The germline CDR1 and CDR2 sequences are SGHTS and YDEGEE. The CDR3 DNA reads TGTGCCAGCAGCTTGGGGGGGCGCGGGAACACTGAAGCTTTCTTT. Translation gives CASSLGGRGNTEAFF. Together with reference TRBV5-8 and TRBJ1-1, the CDR3 gives the full variable domain: EAGVTQSPTHLIKTRGQQATLRCSPISGHTSVYWYQQALGLGLQFLLWYDEGEERNRGNFPPRFSGRQFPNYSSELNVNALELEDSALYLCASSLGGRGNTEAFFGQGTRLTVV.

The chain joins TRBV6-5 to TRBJ1-3; D is unclear. The V gene's germline CDR1 is MNHEY and CDR2 SVGAGI. This CDR3 region has 13 residues. V lost 5 bases and J 0 bases, leaving 5 bases between the germline ends. The CDR3 nucleotides are TGTGCCAGCAGTAAGGACTCTGGAAACACCATATATTTT. Translation gives CASSKDSGNTIYF.

This rearrangement joins TRBV2 to TRBJ2-7; 9 positions match TRBD2. V trimming: 6 bases; J trimming: 5 bases; junction bases outside the gene matches: 14. CDR3 length: 16 residues. Germline V gives CDR1 SNHLY, CDR2 FYNNEI. CDR3 amino acids: CASRRIGASGTHEQYF. CDR3 in DNA: TGTGCCAGCAGGCGAATCGGGGCTAGCGGGACCCACGAGCAGTACTTC.

This clone turned up a few times. The V and J genes are TRBV4-3 and TRBJ2-3; 14 nucleotides match TRBD2. With V trimmed by 0 bases and J by 4 bases, 3 bases remained unmatched. CDR3 length: 17 residues. Germline V gene lookup returns CDR1 LGHNA and CDR2 YSLEER. The CDR3 protein is CASSQDPGLAGADTQYF. The CDR3 DNA sequence: TGCGCCAGCAGCCAAGATCCGGGACTAGCGGGAGCAGATACGCAGTATTTT.

The genes are TRBV5-1 and TRBJ2-1; TRBD2 is a possible D gene (5 bases). The CDR3 is 15 amino acids. Trimming shortened V by 0 bases and J by 5 bases, and 12 bases separated the two germline ends. The germline V gene has CDR1 SGHRS and CDR2 YFSETQ. The chain's CDR3 is CASSLEVGLNNEQFF. CDR3 nucleotides: TGCGCCAGCAGCTTGGAGGTCGGACTCAACAATGAGCAGTTCTTC.

This clone was seen more than once but under ten times. CDR3 loop: CASSFGQGPYNEQFF. In nucleotides, the CDR3 is TGTGCCAGCAGTTTTGGACAGGGTCCCTACAATGAGCAGTTCTTC. The chain is built from TRBV7-9 and TRBJ2-1; 8 bases are shared with TRBD1. The CDR3 runs to 15 residues. CDR1 and CDR2 (germline): SEHNR, FQNEAQ (reference sequence). V shed 6 bases, J shed 2 bases, and the junction held 6 bases outside the gene matches.

At least ten counts were recorded for this clone. The chain combines TRBV7-9 with TRBJ2-7, with unresolved D. Germline CDR1 reads SEHNR; CDR2 reads FQNEAQ (reference sequence). With 4 bases removed from V and 7 bases from J, the gap between germline ends came to 11 bases. This CDR3 contains 12 residues. Here the CDR3 reads CASSSRFGEQYF. DNA for the CDR3: TGTGCCAGCAGCTCTCGTTTTGGTGAGCAGTACTTC. The complete variable domain, with remaining parts taken from reference TRBV7-9 and TRBJ2-7, reads DTGVSQNPRHKITKRGQNVTFRCDPISEHNRLYWYRQTLGQGPEFLTYFQNEAQLEKSRLLSDRFSAERPKGSFSTLEIQRTEQGDSAMYLCASSSRFGEQYFGPGTRLTVT.

V gene TRBV18 combines with J gene TRBJ2-2; D call uncertain. Trimming took 1 base from V and 6 from J, leaving 3 bases between them. The CDR3 covers 12 residues. CDR1 and CDR2 from the germline V gene are KGHSH and LQKENI. CDR3 loop: CASSPLAGELFF. The CDR3 DNA reads TGTGCCAGCTCACCACTAGCCGGGGAGCTGTTTTTT. Variable domain in full (rest from reference TRBV18 and TRBJ2-2): NAGVMQNPRHLVRRRGQEARLRCSPMKGHSHVYWYRQLPEEGLKFMVYLQKENIIDESGMPKERFSAEFPKEGPSILRIQQVVRGDSAAYFCASSPLAGELFFGEGSRLTVL.

This clone was counted between two and nine times. The gene calls are TRBV7-2 and TRBJ2-1; D assignment may be TRBD1 or TRBD2 (5 bases each). Germline loops: CDR1 SGHTA, CDR2 FQGNSA. The CDR3 runs to 16 residues. The V end was cut by 5 bases, the J end by 9 bases, with 23 bases between. Here the CDR3 reads CASSRSQAEAGTEQFF. As DNA, the CDR3 is TGTGCCAGCAGCCGTAGCCAAGCAGAGGCCGGGACTGAGCAGTTCTTC.

The chain is built from TRBV29-1 and TRBJ1-1; possible D gene TRBD1, 6 bases. Germline-derived CDR1 and CDR2 are SQVTM and ANQGSEA. The CDR3 is 12 amino acids. The V gene lost 4 bases and the J gene lost 6 bases, with 12 bases spanning the gap. The CDR3 is CSVVGGKPEAFF. The CDR3 DNA follows: TGCAGCGTTGTAGGGGGTAAGCCTGAAGCTTTCTTT.

In the case of this clone: The sample contains more than one DNA sequence encoding this CDR3. The V gene is TRBV20-1, the J gene TRBJ2-1, with a weak D call TRBD2 (6 bases). CDR1 is DFQATT, CDR2 SNEGSKA, per germline (reference sequence). The CDR3 covers 11 residues. Trimming cost V 6 bases and J 5 bases, with 8 bases left between them. In nucleotides, the CDR3 is TGCAGTGCCAGGGAGGACAATGAGCAGTTCTTC. This codes for CSAREDNEQFF.

The chain uses TRBV7-7 and TRBJ2-5, with 7 bases that match TRBD2. CDR1 and CDR2 (germline): SSHAT, FNYEAQ (reference sequence). CDR3 length: 13 amino acids. DNA for the CDR3: TGTGCTAGCGCTAGCGGAGTCAAAGAGACCCAGTACTTC. It translates to CASASGVKETQYF.

Of note for this clone: The same CDR3 can be traced to other DNA sequences in this sample. The chain couples TRBV7-2 to TRBJ2-3; D possibly corresponds to TRBD1 (6 bases). Deletions cut 5 bases from V and 0 bases from J, with 9 bases between. The CDR3 runs 14 residues. Germline CDR1 SGHTA, CDR2 FQGNSA. The CDR3 loop is CASSPGQSTDTQYF. In DNA form, the CDR3 reads TGTGCCAGCAGCCCAGGACAGAGCACAGATACGCAGTATTTT.

This clone has a handful of counts. CDR3 residues: CASSYLGPTGEQYF. The CDR3 nucleotides read TGTGCCAGCAGTTATTTGGGTCCTACGGGCGAGCAGTACTTC. The chain recombines TRBV6-5 with TRBJ2-7; no definite D call. The CDR3 has 14 residues. V was cut by 3 bases and J by 6 bases, with 15 bases left in between. Per the germline V gene, CDR1 is MNHEY and CDR2 is SVGAGI.

In this sample, this clone turned up a few times. This rearrangement joins TRBV19 to TRBJ2-1; D is undetermined. V lost 2 bases to trimming and J lost 10 bases, with 9 bases between them. This CDR3 has 12 residues. CDR1 is LNHDA and CDR2 is SQIVND in the germline V gene (reference sequence). The CDR3, as DNA: TGTGCCAGTAGTATACGACCCGGAGAGCAGTTCTTC. Encoded protein: CASSIRPGEQFF.

This clone was counted between two and nine times. The chain joins TRBV11-2 to TRBJ2-7; maybe TRBD2 (6 bases). With 0 bases removed from V and 6 bases from J, the gap between germline ends came to 15 bases. Germline V gives CDR1 SGHAT, CDR2 FQNNGV. This CDR3 has 15 amino acids. The CDR3 is CASSLESGGIAEQYF. The CDR3 DNA follows: TGTGCCAGCAGCTTAGAGAGCGGAGGGATTGCCGAGCAGTACTTC.

The chain carries TRBV18 and TRBJ2-1; D remains unclear. The CDR3 totals 12 residues. Looked up from germline, CDR1 is KGHSH and CDR2 is LQKENI. V lost 2 bases to trimming and J lost 6 bases, with 5 bases between them. The DNA for the CDR3 is TGTGCCAGCTCACCAGATAGCAATGAGCAGTTCTTC. Encoded protein: CASSPDSNEQFF.

This clone was detected only a few times. The V call is TRBV28, the J call TRBJ2-5; D is possibly TRBD1 or TRBD2 (5 bases each). The CDR3 sequence is 14 residues long. Trimming removed 6 bases from V and 1 base from J, with 12 bases in between. Germline V gene data show CDR1 as MDHEN and CDR2 as SYDVKM. CDR3 sequence (DNA): TGTGCCAGCAGGGACCGGGACGGCCAAGAGACCCAGTACTTC. This sequence encodes CASRDRDGQETQYF. The full variable domain, its missing parts supplied by reference TRBV28 and TRBJ2-5, is DVKVTQSSRYLVKRTGEKVFLECVQDMDHENMFWYRQDPGLGLRLIYFSYDVKMKEKGDIPEGYSVSREKKERFSLILESASTNQTSMYLCASRDRDGQETQYFGPGTRLLVL.

Points on this clone: The same CDR3 can be traced to other DNA sequences in this sample. The V call is TRBV7-2, the J call TRBJ2-7; no definite D call. This CDR3 contains 12 residues. CDR1 and CDR2 (germline): SGHTA, FQGNSA. Trimming stripped 5 bases from V and 3 bases from J, with 8 bases between. Here the CDR3 DNA reads TGTGCCAGCAGCCCCTCACTCTACGAGCAGTACTTC. Translated, it gives CASSPSLYEQYF.

This clone was counted between two and nine times. V gene TRBV7-2 combines with J gene TRBJ2-5; 7 bases are a match to TRBD2. V lost 0 bases to trimming and J lost 5 bases; unmatched junction nucleotides: 3. The CDR3 has 14 residues. Germline-derived CDR1 and CDR2 are SGHTA and FQGNSA. The CDR3 sequence: CASSLAWGGETQYF. The CDR3 DNA reads TGTGCCAGCAGCTTAGCCTGGGGAGGGGAGACCCAGTACTTC.

Only a few counts were recorded for this clone. The chain employs TRBV27 and TRBJ2-3; 12 bases are a match to TRBD2. CDR1 and CDR2 from the germline V gene are MNHEY and SMNVEV (reference sequence). This CDR3 comprises 15 residues. J lost 5 bases, V lost 6 bases, and 6 bases had no gene match. Here the CDR3 DNA reads TGTGCCAGCAGCCGACTAGCGGGAGTGGTAGATACGCAGTATTTT. Translated, it gives CASSRLAGVVDTQYF.